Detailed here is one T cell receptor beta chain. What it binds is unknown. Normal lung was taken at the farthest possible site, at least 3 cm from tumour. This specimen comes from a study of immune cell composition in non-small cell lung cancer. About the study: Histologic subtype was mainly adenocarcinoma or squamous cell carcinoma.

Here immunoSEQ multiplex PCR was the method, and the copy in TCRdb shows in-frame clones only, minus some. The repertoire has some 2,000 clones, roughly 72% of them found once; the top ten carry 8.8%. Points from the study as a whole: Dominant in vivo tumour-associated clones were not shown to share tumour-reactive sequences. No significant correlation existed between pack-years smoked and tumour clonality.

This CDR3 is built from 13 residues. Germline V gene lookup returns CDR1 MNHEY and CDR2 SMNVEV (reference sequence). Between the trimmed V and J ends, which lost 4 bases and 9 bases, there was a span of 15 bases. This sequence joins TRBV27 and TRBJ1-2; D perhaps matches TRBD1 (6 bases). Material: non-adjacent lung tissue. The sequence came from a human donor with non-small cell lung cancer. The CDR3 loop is CASSYQGRGSYTF. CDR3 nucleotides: TGTGCCAGCAGTTACCAGGGGCGAGGGAGCTACACCTTC.